This T cell receptor (beta chain) was found in a study of tumor-infiltrating lymphocytes in oesophageal squamous cell carcinoma listed by TCRdb under 2016. The germline V gene yields MNHNS for CDR1 and SASEGT for CDR2. The CDR3 holds 14 amino acids from the cysteine to the phenylalanine. Left in the record is the CDR3 DNA by itself, 42 bases read in frame from the first base. Library preparation used PCR. The data were produced on an Illumina HiSeq 2000. Through fastp at Q25 and MiXCR, TCRdb rebuilt clones from the public reads, retaining in-frame beta chains. Rows are unified per CDR3 protein, each entry keeping the most common DNA and genes. This sample comprises under 15,000 distinct CDR3 sequences, over 50% of them detected only once. Of the sample, about 33% is held by the ten largest clones. As to this clonotype: There is no known antigen for this receptor. One junction end disagrees with the germline gene, perhaps due to a read error.

This TCR came from a female donor with esophageal squamous cell carcinoma. Sequences were obtained from esophageal tumor tissue. In this chain, TRBV6-1 is recombined with TRBJ2-1; 10 bases in the junction line up with TRBD2. CDR3 protein: CASREAGGPVEQFF. The DNA sequence is given as TGTGCCAGCAGGGAAGCGGGAGGGCCGGTAGAGCAGTTCTTC.